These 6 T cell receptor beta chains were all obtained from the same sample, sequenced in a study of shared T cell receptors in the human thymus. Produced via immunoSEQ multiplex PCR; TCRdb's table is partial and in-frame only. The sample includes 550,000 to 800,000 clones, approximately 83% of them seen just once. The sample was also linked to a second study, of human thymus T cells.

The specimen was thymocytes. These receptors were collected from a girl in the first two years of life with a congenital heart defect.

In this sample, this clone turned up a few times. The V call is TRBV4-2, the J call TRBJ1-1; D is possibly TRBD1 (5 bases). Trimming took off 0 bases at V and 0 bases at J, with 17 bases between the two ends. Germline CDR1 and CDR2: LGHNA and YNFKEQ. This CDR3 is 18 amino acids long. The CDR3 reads CASSQDRPLGPLNTEAFF. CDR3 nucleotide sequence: TGTGCCAGCAGCCAAGATAGACCGCTGGGGCCCCTGAACACTGAAGCTTTCTTT.

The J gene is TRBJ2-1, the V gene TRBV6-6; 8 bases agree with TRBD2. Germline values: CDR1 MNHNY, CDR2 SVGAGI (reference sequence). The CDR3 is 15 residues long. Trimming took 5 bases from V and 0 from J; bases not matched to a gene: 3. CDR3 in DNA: TGTGCCAGCAGTATCGGGAGGGGCTCCTACAATGAGCAGTTCTTC. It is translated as CASSIGRGSYNEQFF.

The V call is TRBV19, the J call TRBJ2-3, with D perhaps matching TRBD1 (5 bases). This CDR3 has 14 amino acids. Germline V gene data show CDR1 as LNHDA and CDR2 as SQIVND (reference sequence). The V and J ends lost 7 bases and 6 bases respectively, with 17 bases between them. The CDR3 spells CASTPRAGSDTQYF. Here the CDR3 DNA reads TGTGCCAGTACCCCCCGGGCAGGGTCGGATACGCAGTATTTT.

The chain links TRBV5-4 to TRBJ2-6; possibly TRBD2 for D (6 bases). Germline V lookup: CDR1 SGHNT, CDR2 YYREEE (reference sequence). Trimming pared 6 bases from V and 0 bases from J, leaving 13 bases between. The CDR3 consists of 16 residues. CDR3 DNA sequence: TGTGCCAGCAAACGGGGGTTCCGCTCTGGGGCCAACGTCCTGACTTTC. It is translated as CASKRGFRSGANVLTF.

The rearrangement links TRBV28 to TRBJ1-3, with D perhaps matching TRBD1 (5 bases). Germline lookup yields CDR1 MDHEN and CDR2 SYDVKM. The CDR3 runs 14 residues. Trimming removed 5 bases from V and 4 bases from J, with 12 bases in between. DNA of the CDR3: TGTGCCAGCAGTGCCCAGGGTTTAGGAAACACCATATATTTT. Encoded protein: CASSAQGLGNTIYF.

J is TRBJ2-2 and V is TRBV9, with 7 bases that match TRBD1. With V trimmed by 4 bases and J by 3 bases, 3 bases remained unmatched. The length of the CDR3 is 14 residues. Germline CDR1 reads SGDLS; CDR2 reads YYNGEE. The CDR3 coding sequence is TGTGCCAGCAGCCATACAGGGGACACCGGGGAGCTGTTTTTT. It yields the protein CASSHTGDTGELFF. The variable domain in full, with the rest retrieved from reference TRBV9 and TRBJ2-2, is DSGVTQTPKHLITATGQRVTLRCSPRSGDLSVYWYQQSLDQGLQFLIQYYNGEERAKGNILERFSAQQFPDLHSELNLSSLELGDSALYFCASSHTGDTGELFFGEGSRLTVL.